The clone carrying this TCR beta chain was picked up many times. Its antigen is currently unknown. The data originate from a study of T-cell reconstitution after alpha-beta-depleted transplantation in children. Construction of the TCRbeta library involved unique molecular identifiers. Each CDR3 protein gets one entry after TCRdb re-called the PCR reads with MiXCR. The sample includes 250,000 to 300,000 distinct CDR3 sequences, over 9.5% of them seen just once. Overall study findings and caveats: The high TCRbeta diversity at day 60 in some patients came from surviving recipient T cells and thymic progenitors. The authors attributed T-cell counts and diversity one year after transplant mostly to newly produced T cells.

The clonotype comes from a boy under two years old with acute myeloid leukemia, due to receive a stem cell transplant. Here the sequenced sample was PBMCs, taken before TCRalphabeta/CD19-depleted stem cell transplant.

CDR3 loop: CASSLFGTGDDGYTF. In nucleotides, the CDR3 is TGTGCCAGCAGCTTATTCGGGACAGGGGATGATGGCTACACCTTC. The gene calls are TRBV7-8 and TRBJ1-2; 10 positions match TRBD1. This CDR3 is built from 15 residues. The germline V gene has CDR1 SGHVS and CDR2 FQNEAQ. Trimming took 2 bases from V and 6 from J; bases not matched to a gene: 6.